The 17 T cell receptor beta chains below were found in one sample sequenced in a study of T cells in Graves' hyperthyroidism and ophthalmopathy. TCR beta CDR3 regions were amplified from RNA transcripts. The study used the HTBI primer set for a first-round RT-PCR of the TCR CDR3. From the multiplex PCR reads, TCRdb called clonotypes with MiXCR, one entry per CDR3 protein. The sample consists of 450,000 to 700,000 distinct CDR3 sequences, 35% to 55% of them appearing once. Material: peripheral blood or thyroid tissue (not recorded which). The source is an adult woman with Graves' disease, either hyperthyroidism or ophthalmopathy (not recorded which).

This chain connects TRBV9 to TRBJ2-7; D may be TRBD2 (6 bases). The ends were cut back, 4 bases at V and 5 bases at J, with 10 bases in the middle. The CDR3 has 12 amino acids. Germline V gene data show CDR1 as SGDLS and CDR2 as YYNGEE. CDR3 coding DNA: TGTGCCAGCAGCTTCGGGGAGGACGAGCAGTACTTC. Translated: CASSFGEDEQYF.

This clonotype was recorded at least ten times. V usage is TRBV6-5 and J usage is TRBJ2-7; D call uncertain. This CDR3 has 17 amino acids. Trimming took 5 bases from V and 3 from J, leaving 23 bases between them. Germline-derived CDR1 and CDR2 are MNHEY and SVGAGI. The CDR3 sequence is CASSLRWFGRTIYEQYF. CDR3 nucleotides: TGTGCCAGCAGTCTCCGATGGTTCGGGCGGACCATCTACGAGCAGTACTTC.

Many counts were recorded for this clonotype. The chain is built from TRBV25-1 and TRBJ2-5; 10 bases fit TRBD1. V shed 3 bases and J 6 bases; nucleotides not matched to a gene: 7. Germline V gene lookup returns CDR1 MGHDK and CDR2 SYGVNS. This CDR3 spans 15 amino acids. For the CDR3, the DNA is TGTGCCAGCAGTGATCAGGGACAGGGGAGGAAGACCCAGTACTTC. It yields the protein CASSDQGQGRKTQYF.

The CDR3 DNA follows: TGCAGCGACGGACATGGCTACACCTTC. Protein sequence: CSDGHGYTF. V and J are TRBV29-1 and TRBJ1-2; D remains ambiguous. The germline CDR1 and CDR2 sequences are SQVTM and ANQGSEA. The CDR3 length is 9 residues. Trimming cost V 7 bases and J 6 bases, with 6 bases left between them.

This clonotype was detected ten times or more. J is TRBJ1-5 and V is TRBV24-1; D remains unclear. Germline V gene data show CDR1 as KGHDR and CDR2 as SFDVKD. Trimming took off 1 base at V and 4 bases at J, with 4 bases between the two ends. CDR3 length: 13 residues. CDR3 region: CATSDFGNQPQHF. The CDR3 region has the DNA TGTGCCACCAGTGATTTTGGTAATCAGCCCCAGCATTTT.

This clonotype was detected ten times or more. This chain connects TRBV9 to TRBJ2-2; 13 bases are shared with TRBD2. Germline CDR1 reads SGDLS; CDR2 reads YYNGEE. The CDR3 loop spans 16 amino acids. Losses at the gene ends were 4 bases for V and 8 bases for J; bases not matched to a gene: 8. Here the CDR3 reads CASSSWTSGRYGELFF. CDR3 nucleotides: TGTGCCAGCAGCTCATGGACTAGCGGGAGATATGGGGAGCTGTTTTTT.

This clonotype came up many times. This rearrangement joins TRBV19 to TRBJ1-5, with D tentatively TRBD1 (5 bases). The ends were cut back, 4 bases at V and 0 bases at J, with 16 bases in the middle. Germline V gene sequence: CDR1 LNHDA, CDR2 SQIVND (reference sequence). The CDR3 contains 17 residues. The CDR3 region is CASSKKDRVYSNQPQHF. Written as DNA, the CDR3 is TGTGCCAGTAGTAAAAAAGACAGAGTCTATAGCAATCAGCCCCAGCATTTT.

This clonotype was counted ten times or more. One end of the junction varies from germline; a read error may be responsible. V gene TRBV7-8 combines with J gene TRBJ1-6, with D perhaps TRBD1 (5 bases). From germline, CDR1 is SGHVS and CDR2 FQNEAQ. This CDR3 region has 17 residues. DNA of the CDR3: TGTGCCAGCAGCCTAGCAGGGATTCCCTCCTATAATTCACCCCTCCACTTT. As protein: CASSLAGIPSYNSPLHF. Full variable domain (remainder filled in from reference TRBV7-8 and TRBJ1-6): GAGVSQSPRYKVAKRGQDVALRCDPISGHVSLFWYQQALGQGPEFLTYFQNEAQLDKSGLPSDRFFAERPEGSVSTLKIQRTQQEDSAVYLCASSLAGIPSYNSPLHFGNGTRLTVT.

This clonotype has only a few counts. V usage is TRBV18 and J usage is TRBJ1-1, with 7 bases that match TRBD1. Trimming at V came to 3 bases and at J to 1 base, leaving 5 bases not matched to a gene. The CDR3 spans 15 residues. Germline values: CDR1 KGHSH, CDR2 LQKENI. In DNA, the CDR3 is TGTGCCAGCTCACCTTCCCGGACAGGGAACACTGAAGCTTTCTTT. This codes for CASSPSRTGNTEAFF.

CDR3 bases: TGTGCCAGCAGTACCCTCGGGACAGGGAACACCGGGGAGCTGTTTTTT. This gives the protein CASSTLGTGNTGELFF. This sequence joins TRBV27 and TRBJ2-2; 8 bases align to TRBD1. V lost 5 bases and J lost 1; bases outside the gene matches: 6. Germline V lookup: CDR1 MNHEY, CDR2 SMNVEV (reference sequence). The CDR3 loop spans 16 amino acids.

This chain connects TRBV7-9 to TRBJ1-2; tentative D call: TRBD1 (5 bases). Between the trimmed V and J ends, which lost 5 bases and 7 bases, there was a span of 11 bases. This CDR3 has 12 residues. The germline V gene has CDR1 SEHNR and CDR2 FQNEAQ (reference sequence). The CDR3 loop is CASSTGTSGYTF. The CDR3 bases are TGTGCCAGCAGCACTGGGACTTCTGGCTACACCTTC.

This clonotype was observed at least ten times. V usage is TRBV7-2 and J usage is TRBJ2-7; D remains unclear. The ends were cut back, 6 bases at V and 7 bases at J, with 13 bases in the middle. This CDR3 contains 12 residues. Germline CDR1 and CDR2: SGHTA and FQGNSA. CDR3 bases: TGTGCCAGCAGTCCGCAGTCCGGGGAGCAGTACTTC. This translates into CASSPQSGEQYF.

To note about this clonotype: Relative to the germline gene, one junction end is altered; a read error may explain this. The chain employs TRBV10-2 and TRBJ2-6; D gene ambiguous. The CDR3 contains 15 residues. Germline assignment: CDR1 WSHSY and CDR2 SAAADI. The CDR3 DNA is TGCGCCAGCAGTGAGACAGTCTCTGAGGCCAACGTCCTGACTTTC. Translated: CASSETVSEANVLTF.

This clonotype was picked up many times. The chain joins TRBV20-1 to TRBJ1-6; tentatively, D is TRBD1 (5 bases). From germline, CDR1 is DFQATT and CDR2 SNEGSKA (reference sequence). There are 14 residues in the CDR3. Trimming stripped 2 bases from V and 4 bases from J, with 9 bases between. The CDR3: CSARKTDYNSPLHF. The CDR3 DNA follows: TGCAGTGCTAGAAAGACAGATTATAATTCACCCCTCCACTTT.

In its sample, this clonotype was seen many times. The chain has TRBV13 and TRBJ2-5, with a possible D match to TRBD1 (9 bases). Trimming cost V 5 bases and J 3 bases, with 16 bases left between them. CDR1 and CDR2 (germline): PRHDT, FYEKMQ (reference sequence). This CDR3 comprises 15 residues. CDR3 loop: CASSREGQGEETQYF. CDR3 coding DNA: TGTGCCAGCAGCCGGGAGGGACAGGGAGAAGAGACCCAGTACTTC.

The chain has TRBV12-3 or TRBV12-4 and TRBJ1-4; D unresolved. The CDR3 is 15 amino acids. Trimming took off 1 base at V and 6 bases at J, with 12 bases between the two ends. CDR3 in amino acids: CASSLGRGVDEKLFF. CDR3 bases: TGTGCCAGCAGTTTAGGCCGCGGGGTTGATGAAAAACTGTTTTTT.

In regard to this clonotype: This may be a read error, as it is one base from a much larger clone. The rearrangement links TRBV12-3 or TRBV12-4 to TRBJ2-7, with D possibly matching TRBD2 (5 bases). The CDR3 runs to 14 residues. Trimming took 9 bases from V and 0 from J, leaving 15 bases between them. In DNA, the CDR3 is TGTGCCAGACCTAGAAAGCGGCGCTCCTACGAGCAGTACTTC. Translating gives CARPRKRRSYEQYF.